These 16 T cell receptor beta chains were sequenced from one sample in a study of CXCR4 blockade with PD-1 therapy in pancreatic cancer. Method: immunoSEQ multiplex PCR; TCRdb's copy keeps in-frame clones and lacks some. The repertoire holds fewer than 6,500 clones, 48% seen once, with 7% to 10% in the top ten. Sequencing input: tumor tissue. These receptors were obtained from a human donor with pancreatic ductal adenocarcinoma.

This chain uses TRBV19 with TRBJ2-3; D perhaps matches TRBD2 (5 bases). This CDR3 comprises 14 residues. V lost 3 bases, J lost 2 bases, and 9 bases lay in between. CDR1 LNHDA and CDR2 SQIVND come from the germline V gene (reference sequence). The CDR3 region has the DNA TGTGCCAGTAGTATCGGGAAACACACAGATACGCAGTATTTT. This sequence encodes CASSIGKHTDTQYF.

The chain uses TRBV29-1 and TRBJ2-7, with TRBD1 identical over 7 bases. The CDR3 totals 13 residues. CDR1 and CDR2 (germline): SQVTM, ANQGSEA. J lost 3 bases, V lost 7 bases, and 9 bases had no gene match. The CDR3 sequence: CSGVGAGGYEQYF. DNA for the CDR3: TGCAGCGGCGTTGGGGCAGGGGGCTACGAGCAGTACTTC.

This rearrangement joins TRBV19 to TRBJ2-5; the D call may be TRBD1 or TRBD2 (6 bases each). In germline, CDR1 is LNHDA, CDR2 SQIVND (reference sequence). Trimming took off 5 bases at V and 5 bases at J, with 15 bases between the two ends. The CDR3 is 14 amino acids. The CDR3 sequence is CASSAGGGWETQYF. In DNA form, the CDR3 reads TGTGCCAGTAGTGCCGGGGGCGGATGGGAGACCCAGTACTTC.

The chain combines TRBV28 with TRBJ1-6; D not certain. From germline, CDR1 is MDHEN and CDR2 SYDVKM. This CDR3 is 14 amino acids long. V shed 2 bases and J shed 9 bases, with 11 bases lying between them. The CDR3 spells CASSLRWIGSPLHF. CDR3 nucleotides: TGTGCCAGCAGTTTACGGTGGATCGGTTCACCCCTCCACTTT.

The chain links TRBV19 to TRBJ2-7; 10 bases are a match to TRBD2. There are 17 residues in the CDR3. CDR1 is LNHDA and CDR2 is SQIVND in the germline V gene (reference sequence). V was clipped by 3 bases and J by 9 bases; unmatched bases: 17. The CDR3 region has the DNA TGTGCCAGTAGTATTCGGACAGCTAGCGGGAGCCCCCAAGTGCAGTACTTC. This encodes CASSIRTASGSPQVQYF. The full variable domain, completed using reference TRBV19 and TRBJ2-7, is DGGITQSPKYLFRKEGQNVTLSCEQNLNHDAMYWYRQDPGQGLRLIYYSQIVNDFQKGDIAEGYSVSREKKESFPLTVTSAQKNPTAFYLCASSIRTASGSPQVQYFGPGTRLTVT.

This clone has just a few counts. V and J are TRBV12-5 and TRBJ2-3, with TRBD2 matching 7 bases. V lost 6 bases, J lost 2 bases, and 11 bases stayed unmatched. From germline, CDR1 is LGHNT and CDR2 FRNRAP. This CDR3 region has 16 residues. In nucleotides, the CDR3 is TGTGCTAGTGGAAACCGGGACTACGTTCTCACAGATACGCAGTATTTT. Its protein is CASGNRDYVLTDTQYF.

Only a few counts were recorded for this clone. The gene calls are TRBV11-3 and TRBJ2-7; 7 nucleotides match TRBD1. This CDR3 has 16 residues. V trimming: 2 bases; J trimming: 5 bases; junction bases outside the gene matches: 12. CDR1 and CDR2 (germline): SGHNT, YENEEA. The CDR3: CASSLNPTGIGHEQYF. The CDR3 DNA reads as TGTGCCAGCAGCTTAAATCCGACAGGGATTGGTCACGAGCAGTACTTC.

This clone showed up just a few times. This chain joins TRBV6-8 and TRBJ2-1; D is possibly TRBD2 (6 bases). Germline V gene sequence: CDR1 MNHGY, CDR2 SAAAGT. V lost 2 bases and J lost 9, with 20 bases in between. This CDR3 spans 16 amino acids. The CDR3 protein is CASSYIGTRSESEQFF. The CDR3 DNA follows: TGTGCCAGCAGTTACATCGGGACTCGGAGTGAGAGTGAGCAGTTCTTC.

The rearrangement joins TRBV28 to TRBJ1-1; 8 positions agree with TRBD1. The CDR3 consists of 14 residues. V trimming: 6 bases; J trimming: 4 bases; junction bases outside the gene matches: 7. CDR1 is MDHEN, CDR2 SYDVKM, per germline. Here the CDR3 DNA reads TGTGCCAGCAGCCCTGGTACAGGGGGCACTGAAGCTTTCTTT. Its protein is CASSPGTGGTEAFF.

In its sample, this clone was seen a few times. The genes are TRBV19 and TRBJ1-3, with D unclear. CDR1 and CDR2 (germline): LNHDA, SQIVND (reference sequence). Trimming left V 3 bases short and J 2 bases short, with 8 bases between. The CDR3 is 14 residues long. The CDR3 DNA sequence: TGTGCCAGTAGTATGGGCACTACTGGAAACACCATATATTTT. Amino acids: CASSMGTTGNTIYF.

This clone came up a few times. The chain combines TRBV11-3 with TRBJ1-2; 10 bases are shared with TRBD1. Germline CDR1 SGHNT, CDR2 YENEEA. This CDR3 is 15 amino acids long. With 4 bases clipped from V and 1 base from J, the junction kept 3 bases outside the gene matches. The CDR3 bases are TGTGCCAGCAGCTCCCGGACAGGGGGTAACTATGGCTACACCTTC. It encodes CASSSRTGGNYGYTF.

The V call is TRBV5-1, the J call TRBJ1-4, with D possibly being TRBD1 (5 bases). From germline, CDR1 is SGHRS and CDR2 YFSETQ. CDR3 length: 17 residues. V was shortened by 0 bases and J by 2 bases, with 14 bases between the two germline ends. CDR3 DNA sequence: TGCGCCAGCAGCTTGGATATGGCGGCAGGGACTAATGAAAAACTGTTTTTT. It translates to CASSLDMAAGTNEKLFF.

This chain joins TRBV11-3 and TRBJ1-2; 10 nucleotides align to TRBD1. V trimming: 6 bases; J trimming: 5 bases; junction bases outside the gene matches: 9. The CDR3 runs 15 residues. Germline V gene lookup returns CDR1 SGHNT and CDR2 YENEEA. DNA of the CDR3: TGTGCCAGCAGGGAAGGGACAGGGGATGGGTATGGCTACACCTTC. Protein product: CASREGTGDGYGYTF.

This clone was picked up a small number of times. V usage is TRBV30 and J usage is TRBJ1-1; no reliable D call. The V end lost 4 bases, the J end lost 3 bases, and 9 bases lay between the germline ends. CDR3 size: 12 residues. The V gene's germline CDR1 is GTSNPN and CDR2 SVGIG (reference sequence). The CDR3 coding sequence is TGTGCCTGGATCACACAAGACACTGAAGCTTTCTTT. This gives the protein CAWITQDTEAFF. The whole variable domain, remainder taken from reference TRBV30 and TRBJ1-1, is SQTIHQWPATLVQPVGSPLSLECTVEGTSNPNLYWYRQAAGRGLQLLFYSVGIGQISSEVPQNLSASRPQDRQFILSSKKLLLSDSGFYLCAWITQDTEAFFGQGTRLTVV.

The CDR3 loop reads CASTNANTGELFF. CDR3 in DNA: TGTGCCAGCACCAACGCGAACACCGGGGAGCTGTTTTTT. V and J are TRBV19 and TRBJ2-2; D remains unclear. V gave up 9 bases and J gave up 0 bases, with 8 bases separating them. The CDR3 contains 13 residues. Germline assignment: CDR1 LNHDA and CDR2 SQIVND (reference sequence).

This clone came up once. The rearrangement uses TRBV19 and TRBJ2-7, with TRBD2 identical over 9 bases. V lost 5 bases to trimming and J lost 1 base; unmatched junction nucleotides: 9. This CDR3 is 16 amino acids long. Germline assignment: CDR1 LNHDA and CDR2 SQIVND (reference sequence). The CDR3 DNA reads as TGTGCCAGTAGTCCCACACTAGCGGGCCCGTCCTACGAGCAGTACTTC. Translated, it gives CASSPTLAGPSYEQYF.